A single sample is the source of the 7 T cell receptor beta chains below, sequenced in a study of beta chain features in type 1 diabetes. Whole-study findings and limits: Shorter TCRB CDR3s, moderately but significantly so, marked every one of the four CD4+ subsets in Type 1 diabetes patients.

No antigen is known for these receptors. The sequenced template was cDNA made from the entire isolated RNA. Using immunoSEQ multiplex PCR, the repertoire was profiled, and TCRdb retains in-frame clones only, with some absent. Counted here are 600,000 to 700,000 clones, around an eighth occurring once; the ten biggest clones make up roughly 0.11%. Sequencing was performed on naive CD4+ T cells from blood. These receptors originate from a man aged 25 to 40 with type 1 diabetes.

This clone appeared a few times. The chain has TRBV29-1 and TRBJ2-1, with D unclear. CDR1 is SQVTM, CDR2 ANQGSEA, per germline. This CDR3 comprises 12 residues. V gave up 0 bases and J gave up 15 bases, with 15 bases separating them. For the CDR3, the DNA is TGCAGCGTTGAAGAGACGGATAGCCCGGGGTTCTTC. It codes for CSVEETDSPGFF.

This clone was observed a handful of times. Other DNA sequences in the sample encode the same CDR3. The V gene is TRBV7-2, the J gene TRBJ2-7; D is uncertain. CDR1 is SGHTA and CDR2 is FQGNSA in the germline V gene. Trimming removed 5 bases from V and 1 base from J, with 3 bases in between. The CDR3 has 11 residues. The CDR3, as DNA: TGTGCCAGCAGCGGGTCCTACGAGCAGTACTTC. This gives the protein CASSGSYEQYF.

This clone occurred a few times. V is TRBV5-1 and J is TRBJ1-2; TRBD1 is a possible D gene (6 bases). CDR1 and CDR2 (germline): SGHRS, YFSETQ. V was shortened by 2 bases and J by 5 bases, with 7 bases between the two germline ends. This CDR3 spans 12 amino acids. As DNA, the CDR3 is TGCGCCAGCAGCTTAGGACAGTATGGCTACACCTTC. This translates into CASSLGQYGYTF.

This sequence joins TRBV29-1 and TRBJ2-4; a weak D match, TRBD2 (5 bases). The V end was cut by 4 bases, the J end by 8 bases, with 12 bases between. CDR3 length: 12 amino acids. Germline V gene lookup returns CDR1 SQVTM and CDR2 ANQGSEA. In DNA, the CDR3 is TGCAGCGTTGTCGTCCGGGGTGACATTCAGTACTTC. It translates to CSVVVRGDIQYF.

There are a few counts of this clone. V usage is TRBV2 and J usage is TRBJ1-4; D is possibly TRBD1 (6 bases). Germline CDR1 reads SNHLY; CDR2 reads FYNNEI. This CDR3 has 13 residues. Trimming removed 6 bases from V and 1 base from J, with 6 bases in between. The CDR3 protein is CASRTGTNEKLFF. The CDR3 DNA follows: TGTGCCAGCAGGACAGGAACTAATGAAAAACTGTTTTTT.

The chain couples TRBV6-5 to TRBJ1-3; TRBD1 matches 7 bases. The CDR3 totals 13 residues. Germline CDR1 is MNHEY and CDR2 is SVGAGI. V shed 7 bases, J shed 2 bases, and the junction held 2 bases outside the gene matches. CDR3 in DNA: TGTGCCAGCAATGACAGGGCTGGAAACACCATATATTTT. As protein: CASNDRAGNTIYF.

The V call is TRBV11-2, the J call TRBJ2-6, with D possibly TRBD1 on 6 matching bases. Trimming removed 4 bases from V and 2 bases from J, with 12 bases in between. The CDR3 has 16 amino acids. From germline, CDR1 is SGHAT and CDR2 FQNNGV. Here the CDR3 DNA reads TGTGCCAGCAGCTCGTTGACAGGAACTGGGGCCAACGTCCTGACTTTC. It specifies CASSSLTGTGANVLTF.